This T cell receptor beta chain was documented in a study of blood T cell repertoires in COVID-19. Study details: Both acute and convalescent COVID-19 samples were obtained from the United States, Italy and Spain. PBMCs, B-cell-depleted T cells, or T cells were the source of the cDNA or gDNA that made up the material.

Trimming at V came to 5 bases and at J to 6 bases, leaving 7 bases not matched to a gene. The CDR3 spans 15 residues. Germline V gives CDR1 LNHDA, CDR2 SQIVND (reference sequence). Original handling: Researchers report that nucleated cell counts were estimated from reference gene primer amplification. The assay was immunoSEQ multiplex PCR, and TCRdb's table has in-frame clones only and misses some. V, J and clone size are taken as reported in that table, and D and trimming were inferred from the DNA itself. This table has 200,000 or so clones, less than 90% appearing once. The TCR originated in a man aged 70-80 years with active or convalescent COVID-19. Sequencing used peripheral blood. The chain carries TRBV19 and TRBJ1-6, with 7 bases lining up with TRBD1. The CDR3 is CASSQGDRINSPLHF. CDR3 nucleotide sequence: TGTGCCAGTAGTCAAGGGGACAGAATTAATTCACCCCTCCACTTT.